This TCR beta chain was captured by sequencing in a study of blood T cells in healthy people across ages. A second about 7 to 11 cycle PCR used barcoded and J-beta primers. Via MiXCR, TCRdb re-called the 5' RACE reads, giving one row per CDR3 protein. The sample lists 1 million to 1.2 million distinct CDR3 sequences, roughly two fifths occurring once. Comments on this clonotype: Mismatch with germline at one junction end may stem from a read error.

The CDR3 has 14 residues. Germline values: CDR1 MDHEN, CDR2 SYDVKM. The specimen was blood. This rearrangement joins TRBV28 to TRBJ1-5, with unresolved D. This receptor was taken from a man aged 18-30 years in good health. The DNA of the CDR3 is TGCGCCAGCAGTTACTGGCAGGCAAATCAGCCCCAGCATTTT. It is translated as CASSYWQANQPQHF.